The 21 T cell receptor beta chains in this list originate from one sample, sequenced in a study of CD8+CD57+ T cells in acquired aplastic anemia. Using genomic DNA as the template, TCR beta VDJ and CDR3 profiling was carried out. One entry per CDR3 protein results from TCRdb running MiXCR on the reads. The sample includes roughly 170,000 distinct CDR3 sequences, around 50% of them seen just once. Whoever was chosen for sequencing had shown CD8+CD57+ cell expansion by flow cytometry. Sequenced input: sorted CD4+, CD8+, or CD8+CD57+ T cells (not recorded which) from PBMCs. The origin of the receptors is a human donor with aplastic anemia.

The gene calls are TRBV5-1 and TRBJ2-3; D remains unclear. This CDR3 has 13 residues. The V end lost 0 bases, the J end lost 6 bases, and 8 bases lay between the germline ends. Germline V CDR1 and CDR2: SGHRS, YFSETQ. CDR3 loop: CASSLEGWDTQYF. In DNA, the CDR3 is TGCGCCAGCAGCTTGGAAGGGTGGGATACGCAGTATTTT. Based on the CDR3 plus reference TRBV5-1 and TRBJ2-3, the full variable domain is KAGVTQTPRYLIKTRGQQVTLSCSPISGHRSVSWYQQTPGQGLQFLFEYFSETQRNKGNFPGRFSGRQFSNSRSEMNVSTLELGDSALYLCASSLEGWDTQYFGPGTRLTVL.

The rearrangement links TRBV28 to TRBJ2-4; 7 bases are a match to TRBD1. V trimming: 5 bases; J trimming: 1 base; junction bases outside the gene matches: 8. CDR1 and CDR2 from the germline V gene are MDHEN and SYDVKM. This CDR3 is 16 amino acids long. The CDR3 DNA reads TGTGCCAGCAGTAACCCCCCGGGACAGGCCAAAAACATTCAGTACTTC. As protein: CASSNPPGQAKNIQYF.

The DNA for the CDR3 is TGTGCCAGCAGCGTAGGCGGGGGAGCTGGGGCCAACGTCCTGACTTTC. Translated: CASSVGGGAGANVLTF. The V call is TRBV9, the J call TRBJ2-6, with 7 bases that match TRBD2. Germline-derived CDR1 and CDR2 are SGDLS and YYNGEE. V shed 0 bases, J shed 2 bases, and the junction held 2 bases outside the gene matches. This CDR3 contains 16 residues. Combining the CDR3 with reference TRBV9 and TRBJ2-6 gives the whole variable domain DSGVTQTPKHLITATGQRVTLRCSPRSGDLSVYWYQQSLDQGLQFLIQYYNGEERAKGNILERFSAQQFPDLHSELNLSSLELGDSALYFCASSVGGGAGANVLTFGAGSRLTVL.

The V and J genes are TRBV10-3 and TRBJ1-3; D gene ambiguous. CDR3 size: 15 residues. Germline V CDR1 and CDR2: ENHRY, SYGVKD. Trimming left V 5 bases short and J 0 bases short, with 11 bases between. CDR3 DNA: TGTGCCATCAGTTGGACGGAGAGCTCTGGAAACACCATATATTTT. This gives the protein CAISWTESSGNTIYF.

CDR3 protein: CSAPRRGVETQYF. The CDR3, as DNA: TGCAGTGCTCCCAGGAGGGGGGTGGAGACCCAGTACTTC. The V gene is TRBV20-1, the J gene TRBJ2-5, with D perhaps matching TRBD1 or TRBD2 (6 bases each). Trimming shortened V by 5 bases and J by 5 bases, and 15 bases separated the two germline ends. Per germline, CDR1 DFQATT and CDR2 SNEGSKA (reference sequence). This CDR3 spans 13 amino acids.

With respect to this clonotype: A read error is likely, as this CDR3 ends without the conserved phenylalanine or tryptophan. No DNA is shown, since the ends of the CDR3 on it are uncertain; the CDR3 is the one TCRdb lists. This chain connects TRBV24-1 to TRBJ2-2; TRBD1 was called by the table and not checked on the DNA. The CDR3 region is 14 residues in length, termini included. Per the germline V gene, CDR1 is KGHDR and CDR2 is SFDVKD. CDR3 amino acids: CATSDPARSEELSL.

This clonotype was seen at least ten times. This chain connects TRBV5-1 to TRBJ1-1; D remains unclear. Germline V CDR1 and CDR2: SGHRS, YFSETQ. The CDR3 is 15 amino acids. V shed 0 bases and J shed 1 base, with 10 bases lying between them. This CDR3 is CASSLGPTGNTEAFF. The CDR3 DNA follows: TGCGCCAGCAGCTTGGGCCCGACGGGGAACACTGAAGCTTTCTTT.

In this sample, this clonotype turned up many times. V gene TRBV20-1 combines with J gene TRBJ2-1; TRBD2 is a possible D gene (6 bases). V lost 0 bases and J 12 bases, leaving 12 bases between the germline ends. The CDR3 runs to 12 residues. The V gene's germline CDR1 is DFQATT and CDR2 SNEGSKA (reference sequence). This CDR3 reads CSARDVAVVQFF. The CDR3 DNA reads TGCAGTGCTAGAGATGTAGCGGTGGTGCAGTTCTTC.

This clonotype was recorded many times. J is TRBJ2-7 and V is TRBV11-2; 11 nucleotides agree with TRBD1. Germline V gene sequence: CDR1 SGHAT, CDR2 FQNNGV. This CDR3 is 15 amino acids long. V trimming: 5 bases; J trimming: 4 bases; junction bases outside the gene matches: 7. CDR3 sequence: CASSTLDRGHYEQYF. In DNA form, the CDR3 reads TGTGCCAGCAGCACCCTGGACAGGGGGCATTACGAGCAGTACTTC.

The chain is built from TRBV5-1 and TRBJ2-1; D gene unclear. V was trimmed by 4 bases and J by 8 bases, leaving 16 bases between them. Germline V gene sequence: CDR1 SGHRS, CDR2 YFSETQ. CDR3 size: 14 residues. CDR3 residues: CASSPSGVGDEQFF. CDR3 in DNA: TGCGCCAGCAGCCCGTCGGGTGTTGGGGATGAGCAGTTCTTC. Filled out from reference TRBV5-1 and TRBJ2-1, the complete variable domain reads KAGVTQTPRYLIKTRGQQVTLSCSPISGHRSVSWYQQTPGQGLQFLFEYFSETQRNKGNFPGRFSGRQFSNSRSEMNVSTLELGDSALYLCASSPSGVGDEQFFGPGTRLTVL.

J is TRBJ2-7 and V is TRBV29-1, with D possibly TRBD1 on 6 matching bases. This CDR3 is 11 amino acids long. The V gene's germline CDR1 is SQVTM and CDR2 ANQGSEA. V lost 6 bases and J 5 bases, leaving 11 bases between the germline ends. CDR3 sequence: CSVSGVDEQYF. The CDR3 nucleotides are TGCAGCGTCTCAGGGGTGGACGAGCAGTACTTC.

This clonotype was counted many times. The chain couples TRBV2 to TRBJ2-7, with D possibly being TRBD2 (5 bases). Germline values: CDR1 SNHLY, CDR2 FYNNEI. The CDR3 has 14 residues. The germline V and J ends were trimmed by 6 bases and 2 bases, with 14 bases remaining between them. The CDR3 loop reads CASSPDSFPYEQYF. CDR3 in DNA: TGTGCCAGCAGCCCGGACTCCTTTCCCTACGAGCAGTACTTC.

This chain joins TRBV29-1 and TRBJ1-2; 12 bases agree with TRBD1. Germline V gives CDR1 SQVTM, CDR2 ANQGSEA. The CDR3 spans 14 residues. V trimming: 6 bases; J trimming: 7 bases; junction bases outside the gene matches: 9. The CDR3 nucleotides are TGCAGCGTCGACCAGGGACAGGGGGCCGGTGGCTACACCTTC. It is translated as CSVDQGQGAGGYTF.

This sequence joins TRBV7-8 and TRBJ2-5, with D perhaps matching TRBD2 (6 bases). Germline V lookup: CDR1 SGHVS, CDR2 FQNEAQ. The CDR3 contains 16 residues. The ends were cut back, 1 base at V and 7 bases at J, with 19 bases in the middle. CDR3: CASSLVETNRRGTQYF. DNA for the CDR3: TGTGCCAGCAGCTTAGTGGAGACTAACAGGAGGGGGACCCAGTACTTC.

About this clonotype itself: Its ends do not fully match the called genes, so a read error is possible. The J gene is TRBJ2-3, the V gene TRBV7-7; possibly TRBD2 for D (6 bases). This CDR3 spans 15 amino acids. CDR1 is SSHAT and CDR2 is FNYEAQ in the germline V gene (reference sequence). CDR3: CASSGGVASTDTQYF. The CDR3 DNA reads TGTGCTAGCAGCGGCGGGGTAGCGAGCACAGATACGCAGTATTTT. Drawing the rest from reference TRBV7-7 and TRBJ2-3, the complete variable domain is GAGVSQSPRYKVTKRGQDVTLRCDPISSHATLYWYQQALGQGPEFLTYFNYEAQPDKSGLPSDRFSAERPEGSISTLTIQRTEQRDSAMYRCASSGGVASTDTQYFGPGTRLTVL.

This clonotype has ten or more counts. J is TRBJ2-3 and V is TRBV5-4; a possible D gene is TRBD1 (6 bases). Germline V gene lookup returns CDR1 SGHNT and CDR2 YYREEE (reference sequence). This CDR3 comprises 15 residues. The ends were cut back, 1 base at V and 2 bases at J, with 11 bases in the middle. The CDR3 region has the DNA TGTGCCAGCAGCTTGAGACAGGAGATCACAGATACGCAGTATTTT. It yields the protein CASSLRQEITDTQYF.

The rearrangement links TRBV20-1 to TRBJ1-6; no firm D call. Germline V lookup: CDR1 DFQATT, CDR2 SNEGSKA (reference sequence). V was pared by 3 bases and J by 7 bases, with 10 bases between. The CDR3 extends over 13 amino acids. The DNA for the CDR3 is TGCAGTGCTAGTCCAGCCCCAAATTCACCCCTCCACTTT. Its translation: CSASPAPNSPLHF.

In its sample, this clonotype was seen a few times. The chain employs TRBV30 and TRBJ1-4; no reliable D call. In germline, CDR1 is GTSNPN, CDR2 SVGIG (reference sequence). V shed 0 bases and J shed 4 bases, with 6 bases lying between them. The CDR3 runs to 13 residues. The CDR3 DNA sequence: TGTGCCTGGAGTGTAGTTCTTAATGAAAAACTGTTTTTT. It is translated as CAWSVVLNEKLFF.

This clonotype was recorded only once. The rearrangement links TRBV2 to TRBJ1-5, with D unclear. CDR3 length equals 15 residues. Per germline, CDR1 SNHLY and CDR2 FYNNEI. Trimming removed 2 bases at V and 6 bases at J, with 14 bases between. The CDR3 nucleotides are TGTGCCAGCAGTGAAAAAGGGTCGGGCGCTCAGCCCCAGCATTTT. It specifies CASSEKGSGAQPQHF.

This clonotype was seen a few times. This chain links TRBV15 with TRBJ1-5; 8 bases match TRBD1. Germline V gives CDR1 LNHNV, CDR2 YYDKDF (reference sequence). The CDR3 has 13 amino acids. The trim removed 3 bases at V and 7 bases at J, leaving 2 bases unmatched. The CDR3 loop reads CATSRDRAQPQHF. Here the CDR3 DNA reads TGTGCCACCAGCAGGGACAGGGCCCAGCCCCAGCATTTT.

The table lists this clonotype with a few counts. As DNA, the CDR3 is TGTGCCAGCAGTTTAGGCCACGGCTACACCTTC. It yields the protein CASSLGHGYTF. The rearrangement links TRBV12-3 or TRBV12-4 to TRBJ1-2; no definite D call. Trimming pared 1 base from V and 8 bases from J, leaving 5 bases between. The CDR3 has 11 amino acids.